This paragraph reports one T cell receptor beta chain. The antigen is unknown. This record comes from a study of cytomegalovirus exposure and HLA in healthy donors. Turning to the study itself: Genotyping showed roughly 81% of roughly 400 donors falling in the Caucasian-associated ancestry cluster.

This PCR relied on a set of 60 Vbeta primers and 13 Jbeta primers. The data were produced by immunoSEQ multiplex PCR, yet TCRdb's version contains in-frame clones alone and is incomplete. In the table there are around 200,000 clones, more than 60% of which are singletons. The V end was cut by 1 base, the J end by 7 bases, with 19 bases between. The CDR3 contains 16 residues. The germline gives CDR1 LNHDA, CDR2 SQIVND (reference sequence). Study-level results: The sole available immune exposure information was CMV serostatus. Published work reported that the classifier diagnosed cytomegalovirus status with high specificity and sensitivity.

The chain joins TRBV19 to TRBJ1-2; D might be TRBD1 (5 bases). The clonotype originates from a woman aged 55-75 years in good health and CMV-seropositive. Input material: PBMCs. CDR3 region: CASSIGATGSVSGYTF. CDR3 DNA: TGTGCCAGTAGTATAGGGGCCACAGGATCTGTCAGTGGCTACACCTTC.